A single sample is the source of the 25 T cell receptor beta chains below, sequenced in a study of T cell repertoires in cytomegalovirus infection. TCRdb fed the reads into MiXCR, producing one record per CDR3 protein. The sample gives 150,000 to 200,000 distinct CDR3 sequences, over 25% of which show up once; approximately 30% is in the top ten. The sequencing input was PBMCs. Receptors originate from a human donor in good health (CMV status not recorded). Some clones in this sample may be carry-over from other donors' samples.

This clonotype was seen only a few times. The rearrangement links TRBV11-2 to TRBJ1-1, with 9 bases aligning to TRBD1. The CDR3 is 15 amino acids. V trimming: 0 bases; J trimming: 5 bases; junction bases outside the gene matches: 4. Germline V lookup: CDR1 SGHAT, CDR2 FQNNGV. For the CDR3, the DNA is TGTGCCAGCAGCTTAGAAATGGGACAGGGAACTGAAGCTTTCTTT. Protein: CASSLEMGQGTEAFF. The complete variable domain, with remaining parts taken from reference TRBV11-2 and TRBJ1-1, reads EAGVAQSPRYKIIEKRQSVAFWCNPISGHATLYWYQQILGQGPKLLIQFQNNGVVDDSQLPKDRFSAERLKGVDSTLKIQPAKLEDSAVYLCASSLEMGQGTEAFFGQGTRLTVV.

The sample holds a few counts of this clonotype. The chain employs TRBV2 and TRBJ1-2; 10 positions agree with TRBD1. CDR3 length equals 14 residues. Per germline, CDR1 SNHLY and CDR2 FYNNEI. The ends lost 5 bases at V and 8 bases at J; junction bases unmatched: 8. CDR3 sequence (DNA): TGTGCCAGCAGTCCTCTGGACAGGGGGACAGGCTACACCTTC. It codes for CASSPLDRGTGYTF.

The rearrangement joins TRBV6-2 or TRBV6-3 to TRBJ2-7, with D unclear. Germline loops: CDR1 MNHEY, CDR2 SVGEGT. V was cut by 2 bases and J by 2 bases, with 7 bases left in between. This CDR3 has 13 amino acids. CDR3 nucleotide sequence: TGTGCCAGCAGTTACAACGGAGCCTACGAGCAGTACTTC. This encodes CASSYNGAYEQYF.

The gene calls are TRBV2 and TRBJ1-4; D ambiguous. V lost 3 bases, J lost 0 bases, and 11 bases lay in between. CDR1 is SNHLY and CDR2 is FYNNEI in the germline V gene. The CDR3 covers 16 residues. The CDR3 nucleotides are TGTGCCAGCAGTGACAGCTCATTTGCAACTAATGAAAAACTGTTTTTT. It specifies CASSDSSFATNEKLFF.

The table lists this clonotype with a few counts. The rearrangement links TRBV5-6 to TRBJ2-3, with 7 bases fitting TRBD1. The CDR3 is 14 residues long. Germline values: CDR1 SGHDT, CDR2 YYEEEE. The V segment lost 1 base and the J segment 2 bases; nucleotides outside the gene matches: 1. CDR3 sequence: CASSLTGVTDTQYF. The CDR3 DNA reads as TGTGCCAGCAGCTTGACAGGGGTCACAGATACGCAGTATTTT.

In nucleotides, the CDR3 is TGTGCCAGCAGCGCCGGGACAGGGGCCTACGAGCAGTACTTC. This encodes CASSAGTGAYEQYF. The rearrangement links TRBV7-9 to TRBJ2-7, with 10 positions matching TRBD1. Trimming removed 5 bases from V and 2 bases from J; junction bases left unmatched: 3. CDR1 SEHNR and CDR2 FQNEAQ come from the germline V gene (reference sequence). CDR3 length: 14 amino acids.

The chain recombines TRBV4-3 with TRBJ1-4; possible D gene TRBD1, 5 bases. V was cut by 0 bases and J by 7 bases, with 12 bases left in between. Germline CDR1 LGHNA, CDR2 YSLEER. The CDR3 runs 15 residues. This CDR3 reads CASSQEGQPGEKLFF. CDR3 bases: TGCGCCAGCAGCCAAGAAGGACAACCCGGTGAAAAACTGTTTTTT.

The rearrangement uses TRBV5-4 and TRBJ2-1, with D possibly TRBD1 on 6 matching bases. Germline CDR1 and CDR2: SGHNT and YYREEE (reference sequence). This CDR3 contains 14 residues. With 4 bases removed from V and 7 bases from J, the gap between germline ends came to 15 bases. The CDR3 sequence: CASSDSTTGNEQFF. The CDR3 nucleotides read TGTGCCAGCAGCGACTCGACAACAGGGAATGAGCAGTTCTTC.

The CDR3 DNA reads as TGCGCCAGCAGCCAAGAAACAGCGGACACAGATACGCAGTATTTT. Protein: CASSQETADTDTQYF. J is TRBJ2-3 and V is TRBV4-3; tentatively, D is TRBD2 (5 bases). The germline CDR1 and CDR2 sequences are LGHNA and YSLEER. V gave up 0 bases and J gave up 2 bases, with 9 bases separating them. The CDR3 extends over 15 amino acids.

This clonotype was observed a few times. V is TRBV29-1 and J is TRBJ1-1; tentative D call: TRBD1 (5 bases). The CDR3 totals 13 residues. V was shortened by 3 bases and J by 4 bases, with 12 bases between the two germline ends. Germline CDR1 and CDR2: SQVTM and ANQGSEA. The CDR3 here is CSVDPVGGTEAFF. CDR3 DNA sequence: TGCAGCGTTGATCCAGTCGGGGGCACTGAAGCTTTCTTT.

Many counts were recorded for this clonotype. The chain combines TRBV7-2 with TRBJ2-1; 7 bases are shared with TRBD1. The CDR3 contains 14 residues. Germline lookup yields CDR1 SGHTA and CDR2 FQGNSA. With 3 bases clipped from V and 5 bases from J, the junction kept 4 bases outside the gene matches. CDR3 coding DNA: TGTGCCAGCAGCTTGCAGGGGGATGACAATGAGCAGTTCTTC. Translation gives CASSLQGDDNEQFF.

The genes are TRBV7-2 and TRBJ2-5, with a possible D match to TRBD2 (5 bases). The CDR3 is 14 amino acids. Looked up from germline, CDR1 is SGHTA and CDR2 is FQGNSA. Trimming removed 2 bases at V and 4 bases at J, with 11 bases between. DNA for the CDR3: TGTGCCAGCAGCTTAATAATAGGGAGAGAGACCCAGTACTTC. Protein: CASSLIIGRETQYF.

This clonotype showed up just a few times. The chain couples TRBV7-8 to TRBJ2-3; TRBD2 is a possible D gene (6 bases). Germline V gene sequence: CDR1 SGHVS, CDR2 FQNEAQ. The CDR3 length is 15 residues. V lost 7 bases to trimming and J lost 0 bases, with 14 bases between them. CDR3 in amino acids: CASTPNSGSTDTQYF. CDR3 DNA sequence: TGTGCCAGCACCCCAAATAGCGGAAGCACAGATACGCAGTATTTT.

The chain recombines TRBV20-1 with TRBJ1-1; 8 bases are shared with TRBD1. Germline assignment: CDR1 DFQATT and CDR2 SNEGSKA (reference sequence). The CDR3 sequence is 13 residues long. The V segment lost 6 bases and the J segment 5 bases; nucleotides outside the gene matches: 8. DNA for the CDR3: TGCAGTGCGGATCAAACAGGGGGAACTGAAGCTTTCTTT. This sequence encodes CSADQTGGTEAFF.

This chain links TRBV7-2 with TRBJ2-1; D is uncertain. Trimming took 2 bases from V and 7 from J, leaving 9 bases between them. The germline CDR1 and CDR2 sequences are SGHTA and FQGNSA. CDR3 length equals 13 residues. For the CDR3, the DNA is TGTGCCAGCAGCTTATTTGGGATGAATGAGCAGTTCTTC. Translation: CASSLFGMNEQFF.

CDR3 loop: CAWGAPEAFF. CDR3 nucleotide sequence: TGTGCGTGGGGGGCACCTGAAGCTTTCTTT. The V gene is TRBV30, the J gene TRBJ1-1; perhaps TRBD1 as D (6 bases). Per the germline V gene, CDR1 is GTSNPN and CDR2 is SVGIG (reference sequence). The CDR3 is made up of 10 amino acids.

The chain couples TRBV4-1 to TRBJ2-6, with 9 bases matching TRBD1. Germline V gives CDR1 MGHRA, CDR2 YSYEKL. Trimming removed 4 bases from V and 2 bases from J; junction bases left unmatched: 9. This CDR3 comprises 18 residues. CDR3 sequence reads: CASSLPGQGRPGANVLTF. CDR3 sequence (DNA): TGCGCCAGCAGCCTCCCGGGACAGGGCCGTCCTGGGGCCAACGTCCTGACTTTC.

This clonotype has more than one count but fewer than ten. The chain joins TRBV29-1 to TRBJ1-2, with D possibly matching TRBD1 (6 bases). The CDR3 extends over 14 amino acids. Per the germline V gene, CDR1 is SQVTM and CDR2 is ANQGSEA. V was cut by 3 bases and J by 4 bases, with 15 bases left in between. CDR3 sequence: CSVEGAGEVYGYTF. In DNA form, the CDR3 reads TGCAGCGTTGAGGGGGCAGGGGAGGTCTATGGCTACACCTTC.

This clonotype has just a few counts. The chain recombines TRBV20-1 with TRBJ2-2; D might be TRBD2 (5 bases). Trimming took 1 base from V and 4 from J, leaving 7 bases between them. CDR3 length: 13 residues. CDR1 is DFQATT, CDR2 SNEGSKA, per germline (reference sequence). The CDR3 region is CSARVRATGELFF. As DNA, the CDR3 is TGCAGTGCTAGAGTGAGGGCCACCGGGGAGCTGTTTTTT.

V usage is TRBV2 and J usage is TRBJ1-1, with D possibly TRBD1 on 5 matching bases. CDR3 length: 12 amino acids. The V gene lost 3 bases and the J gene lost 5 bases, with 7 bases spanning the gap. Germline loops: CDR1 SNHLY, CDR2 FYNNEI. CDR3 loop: CASSEQGTEAFF. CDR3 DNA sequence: TGTGCCAGCAGTGAGCAGGGAACTGAAGCTTTCTTT. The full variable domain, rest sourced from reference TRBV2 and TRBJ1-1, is EPEVTQTPSHQVTQMGQEVILRCVPISNHLYFYWYRQILGQKVEFLVSFYNNEISEKSEIFDDQFSVERPDGSNFTLKIRSTKLEDSAMYFCASSEQGTEAFFGQGTRLTVV.

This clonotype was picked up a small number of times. This chain's CDR3 is CASSFNSGANVLTF. In nucleotides, the CDR3 is TGTGCCAGCAGCTTTAACTCTGGGGCCAACGTCCTGACTTTC. This rearrangement joins TRBV6-2 or TRBV6-3 to TRBJ2-6; D uncertain. The CDR3 spans 14 residues. Germline loops: CDR1 MNHEY, CDR2 SVGEGT. V lost 6 bases to trimming and J lost 0 bases, with 6 bases between them.

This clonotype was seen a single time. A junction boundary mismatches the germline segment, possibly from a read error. The CDR3 loop reads CAGSSIRDSRTEAFF. CDR3 sequence (DNA): TGTGCCGGCAGTTCGATCCGGGACAGTAGGACTGAAGCTTTCTTT. The chain links TRBV12-3 or TRBV12-4 to TRBJ1-1; 7 bases map to TRBD1. The CDR3 extends over 15 amino acids.

The CDR3 DNA sequence: TGTGCCAGCAGTTCCTCACCCCCGGGGACAGGGACCGATGGCTACACCTTC. It encodes CASSSSPPGTGTDGYTF. This chain uses TRBV6-2 or TRBV6-3 with TRBJ1-2, with 9 bases that match TRBD1. Looked up from germline, CDR1 is MNHEY and CDR2 is SVGEGT. V was clipped by 4 bases and J by 6 bases; unmatched bases: 15. The length of the CDR3 is 17 residues.

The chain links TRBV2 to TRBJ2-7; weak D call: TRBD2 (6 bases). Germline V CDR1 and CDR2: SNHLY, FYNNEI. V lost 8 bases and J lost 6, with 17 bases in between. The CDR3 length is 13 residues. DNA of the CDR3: TGTGCCAGCCGTACGGGGTCCGGGGGCGAGCAGTACTTC. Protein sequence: CASRTGSGGEQYF.

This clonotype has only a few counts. This chain's CDR3 is CASSYSGPANTGELFF. DNA of the CDR3: TGTGCCAGCAGTTACTCCGGACCTGCGAACACCGGGGAGCTGTTTTTT. The rearrangement links TRBV6-5 to TRBJ2-2; no clear D gene. Germline V gene lookup returns CDR1 MNHEY and CDR2 SVGAGI. The CDR3 covers 16 residues. V was trimmed by 0 bases and J by 0 bases, leaving 8 bases between them.